The rows below give T cell receptor beta chains drawn from one sample of a study of T cell responses to AZD1222 COVID-19 vaccine. Clones were read by immunoSEQ multiplex PCR, and TCRdb kept only the in-frame ones, dropping some. The sample gives approximately 170,000 clones, around 85% of which show up once; around 1% is in the top ten. The sequencing used peripheral blood, collected 28 days after the second AZD1222 dose. The receptor set was obtained from an adult who received the AZD1222 COVID-19 vaccine. The CDR3 runs from the conserved cysteine through the conserved F or W. Each record gives: clone size, J gene, D gene, V gene, CDR3 DNA, CDR3 protein. A D gene is named only where the DNA matches it firmly. Size values are once, few and many counts, or a class for expanded clones, and some rows have none.

. | TRBJ1-1 | . | TRBV7-2 | TGTGCCAGCAGCCTAACAATCACGGAACCGAACACTGAAGCTTTCTTT | CASSLTITEPNTEAFF
. | TRBJ2-1 | . | TRBV7-2 | TGTGCCAGCAGCTTCAGGGGGGGCAATGAGCAGTTCTTC | CASSFRGGNEQFF
. | TRBJ1-5 | TRBD1 | TRBV6-5 | TGTGCCAGCAGTACAGGACAGGGCGGTCAGCCCCAGCATTTT | CASSTGQGGQPQHF
. | TRBJ2-1 | TRBD2 | TRBV10-1 | TGCGCCAGCAGTAGCGGGAGCTCCTACAATGAGCAGTTCTTC | CASSSGSSYNEQFF
. | TRBJ2-7 | . | TRBV20-1 | TGCAGTGCTAGCCTGGGCAACGAGCAGTACTTC | CSASLGNEQYF
. | TRBJ1-1 | . | TRBV4-1 | TGCGCCAGCAGCCGCGCAGGGGCCCTGAACACTGAAGCTTTCTTT | CASSRAGALNTEAFF
. | TRBJ2-3 | TRBD1 | TRBV7-9 | TGTGCCAGCAGCCCCGGGACAGGGGGTTCTAGCACAGATACGCAGTATTTT | CASSPGTGGSSTDTQYF
few | TRBJ2-2 | . | TRBV5-4 | TGTGCCAGCAGCTTCCCCGGGTCAACCGGGGAGCTGTTTTTT | CASSFPGSTGELFF
. | TRBJ2-5 | TRBD1 | TRBV10-3 | TGTGCCATCAGTACCGGGACAGGGGATTTGGAGACCCAGTACTTC | CAISTGTGDLETQYF
. | TRBJ2-2 | . | TRBV7-2 | TGTGCCAGCAGCTTAGTGTCCGGAGGTGCCGGGGAGCTGTTTTTT | CASSLVSGGAGELFF
. | TRBJ1-1 | . | TRBV12-5 | TGTGCTAGTGGTTTGGTTTGGAACACTGAAGCTTTCTTT | CASGLVWNTEAFF
. | TRBJ2-5 | . | TRBV12-3/TRBV12-4 | TGTGCCAGCAGCCAAGACGGGCGGGAGACCCAGTACTTC | CASSQDGRETQYF
. | TRBJ1-6 | . | TRBV9 | TGTGCCAGCAGCGTAGATGGGGGGGAATCCTATAATTCACCCCTCCACTTT | CASSVDGGESYNSPLHF
. | TRBJ1-2 | . | TRBV13 | TGTGCCAGCAGCAGCGACAGGTCTGGCTACACCTTC | CASSSDRSGYTF
. | TRBJ1-3 | TRBD1 | TRBV6-6 | TGTGCCAGCAGTTACCGACAGGGCTCTGGAAACACCATATATTTT | CASSYRQGSGNTIYF
. | TRBJ2-5 | . | TRBV5-6 | TGTGCCAGCAGCTTTAGCCGGAGCGGGCTGCAAGAAGAGACCCAGTACTTC | CASSFSRSGLQEETQYF
. | TRBJ1-4 | . | TRBV19 | TGTGCCAGTAGTACCTCAGCGGGACGGATTAATGAAAAACTGTTTTTT | CASSTSAGRINEKLFF
. | TRBJ2-5 | . | TRBV19 | TGTGCCAGTAGTGAAGGGTTTACCCAGTACTTC | CASSEGFTQYF
. | TRBJ1-1 | . | TRBV5-5 | TGTGCCAGCAGCTGGGGTGTGGGGAACACTGAAGCTTTCTTT | CASSWGVGNTEAFF
. | TRBJ1-3 | . | TRBV20-1 | TGCAGTGCTGGAGGGGGAAACACCATATATTTT | CSAGGGNTIYF
. | TRBJ2-7 | . | TRBV11-3 | TGTGCCAGCAGCCCCGGAGGGGGTAGCGAGCAGTACTTC | CASSPGGGSEQYF
once | TRBJ1-4 | . | TRBV6-5 | TGTGCCAGCAGTAACACCGGGGCGCGAGAAAAACTGTTTTTT | CASSNTGAREKLFF
. | TRBJ1-4 | TRBD1 | TRBV6-1 | TGTGCCAGCAGTGACGGGACAGGGCCCACTAATGAAAAACTGTTTTTT | CASSDGTGPTNEKLFF
. | TRBJ2-7 | . | TRBV30 | TGTGCCTGGAGTAAGCCGGGACCCCTGCAGTACGAGCAGTACTTC | CAWSKPGPLQYEQYF
once | TRBJ2-7 | TRBD1 | TRBV5-4 | TGTGCCAGCAGCTCCAGTCCGGGACAGGGCTCCTACGAGCAGTACTTC | CASSSSPGQGSYEQYF
. | TRBJ2-2 | . | TRBV5-1 | TGCGCCAGCAGCTTTACAGGGGAGGTAGAAACCGGGGAGCTGTTTTTT | CASSFTGEVETGELFF
once | TRBJ2-6 | . | TRBV4-2 | TGTGCCAGCAGCCAAGGCGCGGCTTCTGGGGCCAACGTCCTGACTTTC | CASSQGAASGANVLTF
. | TRBJ1-1 | . | TRBV6-5 | TGTGCCAGCAGTCTGTACACCTTGAACACTGAAGCTTTCTTT | CASSLYTLNTEAFF
. | TRBJ1-1 | TRBD1 | TRBV11-2 | TGTGCCAGCGGCGGGGGGCAGGGGGCGACTGAAGCTTTCTTT | CASGGGQGATEAFF
. | TRBJ2-7 | TRBD2 | TRBV5-1 | TGCGCCAGCAGCTTGGGGGCGGGGGTCCCCTACGAGCAGTACTTC | CASSLGAGVPYEQYF
. | TRBJ1-1 | . | TRBV11-2 | TGTGCCAGCAGCACCATGGGTGAAGCTTTCTTT | CASSTMGEAFF
. | TRBJ2-2 | TRBD1 | TRBV6-5 | TGTGCCAGCAGTTACTCGAGACAGGGGGGGACCGGGGAGCTGTTTTTT | CASSYSRQGGTGELFF
. | TRBJ1-6 | . | TRBV5-1 | TGCGCCAGCAGCTTGGGCGAGGGAGCAGGTAATTCACCCCTCCACTTT | CASSLGEGAGNSPLHF
. | TRBJ2-1 | TRBD1 | TRBV2 | TGTGCCAGCAGCCTGACAGGGGGCTCCTACAATGAGCAGTTCTTC | CASSLTGGSYNEQFF
. | TRBJ2-7 | . | TRBV5-1 | TGCGCCAGCAGCTTGGAACTCGTAGGGAACCCGGGCGGGTACGAGCAGTACTTC | CASSLELVGNPGGYEQYF
once | TRBJ1-5 | . | TRBV29-1 | TGCAGCAGCGTTGGAGGCAGGGATCAGGATCAGCCCCAGCATTTT | CSSVGGRDQDQPQHF
once | TRBJ2-1 | . | TRBV7-2 | TGTGCCAGCAGCCGCGGGGGCAGCTCCTACAATGAGCAGTTCTTC | CASSRGGSSYNEQFF
. | TRBJ1-1 | . | TRBV5-8 | TGTGCCAGCAGCTTGCTCGGCCGGGGGTCCGCTGAAGCTTTCTTT | CASSLLGRGSAEAFF
. | TRBJ1-1 | TRBD1 | TRBV3-1/TRBV3-2 | TGTGCCAGCAGCCAAGAGACAGGGGAAAGGGCTGAAGCTTTCTTT | CASSQETGERAEAFF
. | TRBJ2-2 | . | TRBV30 | TGTGTGGGGGTCAGTGAGGACACCGGGGAGCTGTTTTTT | CVGVSEDTGELFF
. | TRBJ2-6 | . | TRBV3-1/TRBV3-2 | TGTGCCAGCAGCCGCAGGGGGGGCGCCGGGGCCAACGTCCTGACTTTC | CASSRRGGAGANVLTF
. | TRBJ2-4 | TRBD2 | TRBV11-2 | TGTGCCAGCAGCTTAGTAGGGGGACTAGCGGGCGCTAAAAACATTCAGTACTTC | CASSLVGGLAGAKNIQYF
. | TRBJ1-2 | TRBD1 | TRBV20-1 | TGCAGCACTCAGGGGGTTCATGGCTACACCTTC | CSTQGVHGYTF
. | TRBJ1-2 | . | TRBV5-5 | TGTGCCAGCAGCTCCTCAGGGGATGGCTACACCTTC | CASSSSGDGYTF
. | TRBJ2-3 | . | TRBV28 | TGTGCCAGCAATCACCAGTATACGCAGTATTTT | CASNHQYTQYF
. | TRBJ1-2 | TRBD1 | TRBV6-5 | TGTGCCAGCGCGCATGGGACAGGTGACTATGGCTACACCTTC | CASAHGTGDYGYTF
. | TRBJ2-7 | . | TRBV19 | TGTGCCAGTCGGGACGGAACGATCCCCTACGAGCAGTACTTC | CASRDGTIPYEQYF
. | TRBJ2-3 | TRBD2 | TRBV7-2 | TGTGCCAGCAGCTCGGAGAGTCTAGCGAGGGGCCTAGCGGGAGATACGCAGTATTTT | CASSSESLARGLAGDTQYF
once | TRBJ2-3 | . | TRBV9 | TGTGCCAGCAGCTCCACCGGGACCAGCACAGATACGCAGTATTTT | CASSSTGTSTDTQYF
. | TRBJ1-1 | TRBD1 | TRBV2 | TGTGCCACCCAACGGGACAGCAACACTGAAGCTTTCTTT | CATQRDSNTEAFF